This T cell receptor (beta chain) was sequenced during a study of blood T cells in healthy people across ages. Using a J-beta primer mix together with a sample-barcoded 5' primer, a second PCR was run for about 6 to 11 cycles. TCRdb redid the calling of the 5' RACE reads with MiXCR, one entry per CDR3 protein. The sample has about 560,000 distinct CDR3 sequences; around 27% are singletons. The data were also submitted as part of a second study, on T cells of mothers and their children.

Sequenced: blood. The clonotype comes from a boy between 2 and 10 years old in good health.

CDR3 nucleotide sequence: TGTGCCAGCAGTTCCGGGGACAGGACCTACGAGCAGTACTTC. It codes for CASSSGDRTYEQYF. The V call is TRBV6-5, the J call TRBJ2-7; 8 bases fit TRBD1. J gave up 2 bases and V 4 bases, and 4 bases lay outside the gene matches. The germline V gene has CDR1 MNHEY and CDR2 SVGAGI. The CDR3 runs to 14 residues.